This is a list of T cell receptor beta chains from one sample in a study of post-analysis software for immune sequencing data. TCRdb reprocessed the PCR reads with MiXCR, giving one entry per CDR3 protein. The repertoire holds over 700,000 distinct CDR3 sequences, roughly 29% seen once, with roughly 0.57% in the top ten. The sample consisted of blood. These receptors originate from a girl between 10 and 17 years old with multiple sclerosis. Each CDR3 is given with its conserved first and last residue. A D gene is named only where the DNA matches it firmly. The size of a clone is reported for some rows only, either as once, few or many, or as a class for expanded clones.

V gene	clone size	J gene	D gene	CDR3 DNA	CDR3 protein
TRBV28	few	TRBJ2-3	.	TGTGCCAGCAGTCGACTTTTCGGGGGGCTAGTAAGGTATTTT	CASSRLFGGLVRYF
TRBV12-3/TRBV12-4	few	TRBJ1-2	.	TGTGCCAGCAGCCCCGTGGGGGGGCCGGGCTATGGCTACACCTTC	CASSPVGGPGYGYTF
TRBV20-1	few	TRBJ2-7	TRBD1	TGCAGTGCCACCCACTTTGACAGGGGTCCTGCCCACGAGCAGTACTTC	CSATHFDRGPAHEQYF
TRBV20-1	few	TRBJ1-5	.	TGCAGCTGCCAAGGGGACCCGAGTCAGCCCCAGCATTTT	CSCQGDPSQPQHF
TRBV7-8	.	TRBJ2-5	TRBD2	TGTGCCAGCAGCAGAAAGCGGGGGGACCAAGAGACCCAGTACTTC	CASSRKRGDQETQYF
TRBV5-6	.	TRBJ1-1	.	TGTGCCAGCAGCACCGGGGGCGGGCGAGGCACTGAAGCTTTCTTT	CASSTGGGRGTEAFF
TRBV7-2	.	TRBJ1-2	TRBD1	TGTGCCAGCAGCCGGGACAGGGTCAACTTCGACTATGGCTACACCTTC	CASSRDRVNFDYGYTF
TRBV28	many	TRBJ2-1	TRBD1	TGTGCCAGCCGCTCCGGGACAGGGTACAATGAGCAGTTCTTC	CASRSGTGYNEQFF
TRBV20-1	few	TRBJ2-5	.	TGCAGTGCTAGACCGTTAGGTCAAGAGACCCAGTACTTC	CSARPLGQETQYF
TRBV5-1	few	TRBJ2-1	.	TGCGCCAGCAGCTTGATTATTTGGGGGGCGTCCTACAATGAGCAGTTCTTC	CASSLIIWGASYNEQFF
TRBV27	few	TRBJ2-7	.	TGTGCCAGCAGCCCCGGCAGAGCCAACGAGCAGTACTTC	CASSPGRANEQYF
TRBV5-1	many	TRBJ2-7	TRBD2	TGCGCCAGCAGCTTGGGGGCTAGCGGGAGTTACGAGCAGTACTTC	CASSLGASGSYEQYF
TRBV7-8	.	TRBJ2-7	.	TGTGCCAGCAGCTTACGGGCCACCAACGAGCAGTACTTC	CASSLRATNEQYF
TRBV2	.	TRBJ2-7	TRBD2	TGTGCCAGCAGTACCGGGGGGTCCTACAATGAGCAGTACTTC	CASSTGGSYNEQYF
TRBV28	.	TRBJ2-5	.	TGTGCCAGCAGTTTACTAAGGGGGAGTCGGGAGACCCAGTACTTC	CASSLLRGSRETQYF
TRBV7-2	.	TRBJ2-1	TRBD1	TGTGCCAGCAGCTTAGAGTTACTGGACAGGGGATTGGGGGAGCAGTTCTTC	CASSLELLDRGLGEQFF
TRBV3-1	many	TRBJ1-2	.	TGTGCCAGCAGCCAAGAAATCTATGGCTACACCTTC	CASSQEIYGYTF
TRBV11-2	.	TRBJ2-1	TRBD2	TGTGCCAGCAGCTCCGGGACTAGCGTCCACAATGAGCAGTTCTTC	CASSSGTSVHNEQFF
TRBV13	.	TRBJ2-7	TRBD1	TGTGCCAGCAGCTGGTCCCGGGACAGTTTCCGGGGTTCATACGAGCAGTACTTC	CASSWSRDSFRGSYEQYF
TRBV29-1	few	TRBJ2-7	TRBD1	TGCAGCGTTGGCGGGACAGGGTTCGGGACTTACTACGAGCAGTACTTC	CSVGGTGFGTYYEQYF
TRBV9	few	TRBJ2-2	.	TGTGCCAGCAGACGGGGCACCGGGGAGCTGTTTTTT	CASRRGTGELFF
TRBV6-5	.	TRBJ2-2	.	TGTGCCAGCAGTTACGTTAGAACGGCGACCGGGGAGCTGTTTTTT	CASSYVRTATGELFF
TRBV20-1	.	TRBJ2-7	.	TGCAGTGCCCTCACGAGAGCTAGCTACGAGCAGTACTTC	CSALTRASYEQYF
TRBV29-1	.	TRBJ1-1	.	TGCAGCGTCTCCGTGGGTGGGAACACTGAAGCTTTCTTT	CSVSVGGNTEAFF
TRBV3-1	.	TRBJ2-1	TRBD1	TGTGCCAGCAGCCGAGGGACAGCTGGTGTGCATGAGCAGTTCTTC	CASSRGTAGVHEQFF
TRBV29-1	.	TRBJ2-1	.	TGCAGCGTTCTCGGCAATGAGCAGTTCTTC	CSVLGNEQFF
TRBV6-2/TRBV6-3	.	TRBJ1-2	TRBD1	TGTGCCAGCAGTACCGTCGGGACAGCACATGGCTACACCTTC	CASSTVGTAHGYTF